These 10 T cell receptor beta chains share one sample of origin, sequenced in a study of CD8+CD57+ T cells in acquired aplastic anemia. According to the study, genomic DNA was the template for TCR beta VDJ and CDR3 profiling. TCRdb re-derived calls from the reads in MiXCR, one entry per CDR3 protein. There are roughly 300,000 distinct CDR3 sequences in the sample; 56% occur only once, and under 8.5% lies in the top ten. Sequenced sample: sorted CD4+, CD8+, or CD8+CD57+ T cells (not recorded which) from PBMCs. The receptors shown here come from a human donor with severe aplastic anemia or a healthy control (not recorded which).

This clonotype was detected ten times or more. The V call is TRBV20-1, the J call TRBJ1-2; TRBD1 agrees at 8 bases. Germline trimming cut 6 bases from V and 7 bases from J; bases unmatched to any gene: 13. CDR1 and CDR2 from the germline V gene are DFQATT and SNEGSKA (reference sequence). The CDR3 totals 14 residues. The CDR3: CSASDRVDFGGYTF. In nucleotides, the CDR3 is TGCAGTGCATCGGACAGGGTCGATTTTGGTGGCTACACCTTC.

This clonotype was seen at least ten times. The gene calls are TRBV15 and TRBJ2-7; 9 bases agree with TRBD1. Germline CDR1 LNHNV, CDR2 YYDKDF (reference sequence). The CDR3 runs 13 residues. V lost 3 bases, J lost 6 bases, and 3 bases stayed unmatched. The CDR3 bases are TGTGCCACCAGCAGTGGACAGGGGCGCGAGCAGTACTTC. Translated: CATSSGQGREQYF. Complete variable domain (other parts from reference TRBV15 and TRBJ2-7): DAMVIQNPRYQVTQFGKPVTLSCSQTLNHNVMYWYQQKSSQAPKLLFHYYDKDFNNEADTPDNFQSRRPNTSFCFLDIRSPGLGDTAMYLCATSSGQGREQYFGPGTRLTVT.

This clonotype was seen at least ten times. The chain employs TRBV12-3 or TRBV12-4 and TRBJ1-1; no clear D gene. V shed 1 base and J shed 0 bases, with 9 bases lying between them. This CDR3 has 15 residues. The DNA of the CDR3 is TGTGCCAGCAGTTTAGAGGCGGCGGTGAACACTGAAGCTTTCTTT. Protein sequence: CASSLEAAVNTEAFF.

In this sample, this clonotype turned up a few times. This rearrangement joins TRBV11-3 to TRBJ2-2; 7 positions agree with TRBD1. The CDR3 covers 15 residues. Germline V gives CDR1 SGHNT, CDR2 YENEEA. The junction had 8 bases not matched to a gene; V was cut back by 5 bases and J by 5 bases. DNA of the CDR3: TGTGCCAGCAGCCTTTCGACAGGGTTAACCGGGGAGCTGTTTTTT. Amino acids: CASSLSTGLTGELFF.

This clonotype was seen ten or more times. This sequence joins TRBV7-2 and TRBJ2-5; possibly TRBD1 for D (6 bases). The germline V gene has CDR1 SGHTA and CDR2 FQGNSA. The V gene lost 3 bases and the J gene lost 7 bases, with 18 bases spanning the gap. The CDR3 contains 15 residues. Here the CDR3 reads CASSFKTGAGGTQYF. CDR3 nucleotide sequence: TGTGCCAGCAGCTTTAAGACAGGCGCTGGTGGGACCCAGTACTTC.

This chain links TRBV7-8 with TRBJ2-1, with TRBD1 matching over 10 bases. Unmatched junction bases numbered 11, after V lost 5 bases and J lost 7 bases. Germline V gene data show CDR1 as SGHVS and CDR2 as FQNEAQ. There are 16 residues in the CDR3. CDR3 sequence: CASSQGGTGAGNEQFF. The CDR3 nucleotides are TGTGCCAGCAGCCAAGGAGGGACAGGGGCAGGGAATGAGCAGTTCTTC.

The chain has TRBV7-9 and TRBJ2-7, with 9 bases lining up with TRBD1. Germline values: CDR1 SEHNR, CDR2 FQNEAQ (reference sequence). The CDR3 covers 13 residues. The V and J ends lost 5 bases and 5 bases, in that order; junction bases with no gene match: 4. CDR3 sequence: CASSGDRVHEQYF. The CDR3 coding sequence is TGTGCCAGCAGCGGGGACAGGGTCCACGAGCAGTACTTC. Supplemented by reference TRBV7-9 and TRBJ2-7, the full variable domain reads DTGVSQNPRHKITKRGQNVTFRCDPISEHNRLYWYRQTLGQGPEFLTYFQNEAQLEKSRLLSDRFSAERPKGSFSTLEIQRTEQGDSAMYLCASSGDRVHEQYFGPGTRLTVT.

V is TRBV20-1 and J is TRBJ2-3; TRBD2 aligns across 9 bases. This CDR3 is 15 amino acids long. V was pared by 1 base and J by 4 bases, with 6 bases of the junction left unmatched. CDR1 and CDR2 (germline): DFQATT, SNEGSKA (reference sequence). This CDR3 is CSARARRTSADTQYF. The CDR3 nucleotides are TGCAGTGCTAGAGCTAGAAGGACTAGCGCAGATACGCAGTATTTT.

The V and J genes are TRBV2 and TRBJ2-7, with D tentatively TRBD1 or TRBD2 (5 bases each). Germline values: CDR1 SNHLY, CDR2 FYNNEI. V gave up 8 bases and J gave up 3 bases, with 17 bases separating them. The CDR3 totals 14 residues. In DNA, the CDR3 is TGTGCCAGCGGGGACCCGGAACAACACTACGAGCAGTACTTC. As protein: CASGDPEQHYEQYF.

Ten or more counts support this clonotype. This chain links TRBV9 with TRBJ1-3; D gene unclear. V was pared by 7 bases and J by 1 base, with 12 bases between. Germline lookup yields CDR1 SGDLS and CDR2 YYNGEE. CDR3 length: 14 amino acids. CDR3 nucleotides: TGTGCCAGCGGTCCCTCAGGTTCTGGAAACACCATATATTTT. Translation gives CASGPSGSGNTIYF.